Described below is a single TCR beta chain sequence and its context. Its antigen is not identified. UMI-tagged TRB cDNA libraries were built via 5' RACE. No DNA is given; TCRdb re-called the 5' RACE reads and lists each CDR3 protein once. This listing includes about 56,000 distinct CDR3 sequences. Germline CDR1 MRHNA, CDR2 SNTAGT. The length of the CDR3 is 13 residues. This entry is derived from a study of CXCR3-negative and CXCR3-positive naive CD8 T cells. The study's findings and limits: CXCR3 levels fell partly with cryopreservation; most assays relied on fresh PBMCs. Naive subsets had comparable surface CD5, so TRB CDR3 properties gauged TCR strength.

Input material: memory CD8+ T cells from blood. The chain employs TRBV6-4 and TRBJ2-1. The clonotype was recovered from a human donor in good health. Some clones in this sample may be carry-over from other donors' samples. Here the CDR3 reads CASSENSYNEQFF.